What follows are 12 T cell receptor beta chains derived from one specimen sequenced in a study of T cell changes during pregnancy in multiple sclerosis. The method was immunoSEQ multiplex PCR; TCRdb's version includes in-frame clones alone and lacks a portion of them. The data contain tens of thousands of clones, 90% of them singletons. The material sequenced was CD8+ T cells from peripheral blood mononuclear cells, taken in the second trimester of pregnancy. The receptors originated from a female donor with multiple sclerosis, enrolled in a pregnancy study.

The V call is TRBV7-2, the J call TRBJ1-1; D is ambiguous. Trimming shortened V by 4 bases and J by 1 base, and 19 bases separated the two germline ends. This CDR3 is built from 17 residues. Germline assignment: CDR1 SGHTA and CDR2 FQGNSA. The CDR3 DNA follows: TGTGCCAGCAGCTCAACTATCTTCGCCCGGGGGAACACTGAAGCTTTCTTT. This encodes CASSSTIFARGNTEAFF.

V and J are TRBV27 and TRBJ1-6, with 8 bases aligning to TRBD1. The germline V gene has CDR1 MNHEY and CDR2 SMNVEV (reference sequence). The CDR3 is made up of 16 amino acids. The ends lost 5 bases at V and 8 bases at J; junction bases unmatched: 11. The CDR3 spells CASSPDRTGTDSPLHF. The DNA of the CDR3 is TGTGCCAGCAGTCCAGATCGGACAGGGACGGATTCACCCCTCCACTTT.

This clone was picked up one time. The chain couples TRBV2 to TRBJ2-6, with D unclear. V lost 6 bases, J lost 0 bases, and 15 bases lay in between. Germline loops: CDR1 SNHLY, CDR2 FYNNEI. The length of the CDR3 is 17 residues. The CDR3 region is CASSDRNSYSGANVLTF. CDR3 sequence (DNA): TGTGCCAGCAGCGATAGAAACAGCTACTCTGGGGCCAACGTCCTGACTTTC.

The rearrangement joins TRBV11-2 to TRBJ2-1, with 9 bases matching TRBD2. Germline V CDR1 and CDR2: SGHAT, FQNNGV. The CDR3 runs 17 residues. V lost 3 bases, J lost 6 bases, and 12 bases stayed unmatched. The CDR3 protein is CASSFGNLAGFSNEQFF. In DNA form, the CDR3 reads TGTGCCAGCAGCTTCGGTAACCTAGCGGGATTCAGCAATGAGCAGTTCTTC.

The chain carries TRBV18 and TRBJ2-7; D unresolved. In germline, CDR1 is KGHSH, CDR2 LQKENI. The CDR3 has 14 amino acids. Between the trimmed V and J ends, which lost 4 bases and 2 bases, there was a span of 12 bases. For the CDR3, the DNA is TGTGCCAGCTCACTTTCAGACAATACCTACGAGCAGTACTTC. It specifies CASSLSDNTYEQYF.

This chain joins TRBV27 and TRBJ1-4; 10 nucleotides match TRBD1. There are 15 residues in the CDR3. The germline V gene encodes CDR1 MNHEY and CDR2 SMNVEV (reference sequence). J gave up 8 bases and V 6 bases, and 9 bases lay outside the gene matches. The DNA for the CDR3 is TGTGCCAGCAGCTCACTTGGGACAGGGGACGAAAAACTGTTTTTT. Residues: CASSSLGTGDEKLFF.

This chain uses TRBV4-3 with TRBJ2-1, with D possibly TRBD1 on 6 matching bases. Germline V gene data show CDR1 as LGHNA and CDR2 as YSLEER. Trimming shortened V by 1 base and J by 1 base, and 17 bases separated the two germline ends. The CDR3 is 18 residues long. CDR3 amino acids: CASSQVVGTIDSYNEQFF. The DNA for the CDR3 is TGCGCCAGCAGCCAAGTAGTCGGGACAATCGATTCCTACAATGAGCAGTTCTTC.

The chain links TRBV11-2 to TRBJ1-1; the D is unclear. Germline loops: CDR1 SGHAT, CDR2 FQNNGV. V gave up 5 bases and J gave up 6 bases, with 19 bases separating them. The CDR3 totals 15 residues. This chain's CDR3 is CASSVFIPPGSEAFF. The CDR3 DNA follows: TGTGCCAGCAGCGTATTCATCCCTCCGGGGTCTGAAGCTTTCTTT. The full variable domain, in which reference TRBV11-2 and TRBJ1-1 provide the parts outside the CDR3, is EAGVAQSPRYKIIEKRQSVAFWCNPISGHATLYWYQQILGQGPKLLIQFQNNGVVDDSQLPKDRFSAERLKGVDSTLKIQPAKLEDSAVYLCASSVFIPPGSEAFFGQGTRLTVV.

This rearrangement joins TRBV27 to TRBJ2-7; 7 positions match TRBD2. Per germline, CDR1 MNHEY and CDR2 SMNVEV (reference sequence). The V and J ends lost 5 bases and 5 bases, in that order; junction bases with no gene match: 6. The CDR3 is 13 residues long. CDR3 in amino acids: CASSPPSGDEQYF. CDR3 in DNA: TGTGCCAGCAGTCCTCCTAGCGGAGACGAGCAGTACTTC.

The rearrangement joins TRBV21-1 to TRBJ2-7; the table gives TRBD1 as D, unverified against the DNA. TRBV21-1 is a documented pseudogene. CDR3 length equals 16 residues. This CDR3 is CASSGAVRTGTYEQYF. CDR3 DNA sequence: TGTGCCAGCAGCGGCGCAGTTCGGACAGGGACCTACGAGCAGTACTTC.

The rearrangement uses TRBV27 and TRBJ2-7; D might be TRBD2 (5 bases). V was pared by 0 bases and J by 5 bases, with 11 bases between. This CDR3 spans 14 amino acids. CDR1 is MNHEY, CDR2 SMNVEV, per germline (reference sequence). This chain's CDR3 is CASSLSLRAHEQYF. The CDR3 nucleotides read TGTGCCAGCAGTTTATCGTTGAGGGCGCACGAGCAGTACTTC.

This clone was recorded once. The chain employs TRBV25-1 and TRBJ1-1; perhaps TRBD1 as D (6 bases). With 1 base removed from V and 4 bases from J, the gap between germline ends came to 13 bases. The CDR3 sequence is 15 residues long. Germline V gives CDR1 MGHDK, CDR2 SYGVNS. The CDR3 region has the DNA TGTGCCAGCAGTGAATCTCGACAGGCAGGCACTGAAGCTTTCTTT. This gives the protein CASSESRQAGTEAFF.